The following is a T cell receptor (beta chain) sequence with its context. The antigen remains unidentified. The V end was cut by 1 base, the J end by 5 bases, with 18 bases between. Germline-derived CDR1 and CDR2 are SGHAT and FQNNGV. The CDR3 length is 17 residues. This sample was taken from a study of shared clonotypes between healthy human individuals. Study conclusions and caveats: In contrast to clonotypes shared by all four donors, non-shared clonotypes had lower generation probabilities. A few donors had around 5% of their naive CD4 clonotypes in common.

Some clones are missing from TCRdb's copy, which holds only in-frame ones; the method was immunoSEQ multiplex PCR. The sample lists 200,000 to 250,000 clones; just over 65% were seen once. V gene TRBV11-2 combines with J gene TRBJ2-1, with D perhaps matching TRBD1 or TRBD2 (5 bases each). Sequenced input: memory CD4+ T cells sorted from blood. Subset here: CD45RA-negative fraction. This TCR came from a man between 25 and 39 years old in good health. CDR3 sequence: CASSLGKGTPIHNEQFF. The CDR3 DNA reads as TGTGCCAGCAGCTTAGGAAAAGGGACCCCGATTCACAATGAGCAGTTCTTC.